The clone carrying this TCR beta chain was seen at least ten times. This record comes from a study of T cell repertoires in cytomegalovirus infection. For the study at large: Both CMV infection and a matching HLA type were indicated by public TCR beta signatures.

V gave up 7 bases and J gave up 3 bases, with 16 bases separating them. Germline CDR1 MDHEN, CDR2 SYDVKM. This CDR3 contains 14 residues. MiXCR was run by TCRdb on the reads, yielding one entry per CDR3 protein. The sample yields fewer than 550,000 distinct CDR3 sequences, 16% seen once. The sequenced sample consisted of CD8+ T cells from PBMCs. V gene TRBV28 combines with J gene TRBJ2-7, with D perhaps being TRBD1 or TRBD2 (6 bases each). The clonotype was recovered from a human donor in good health (CMV status not recorded). Some clones in this sample may be carry-over from other donors' samples. CDR3 in amino acids: CASNLMGGGYEQYF. The CDR3 region has the DNA TGTGCCAGCAACTTGATGGGGGGCGGCTACGAGCAGTACTTC.